These T cell receptor beta chains were read from a single sample in a study of cytomegalovirus exposure and HLA in healthy donors. TCRdb keeps only in-frame clones here, not all; method: immunoSEQ multiplex PCR. The sample has some 49,000 clones; roughly 92% are singletons. Sequencing was done on a sample of PBMCs. The receptors derive from a man between 18 and 29 years old in good health and CMV-seronegative. The CDR3 runs from the conserved cysteine through the conserved F or W. A D gene is named only where the DNA matches it firmly. Size is stated for part of the rows, as once, few or many counts, or as a class when the clone is expanded.

D: TRBD2; length: 16; J: TRBJ2-2; V: TRBV9; size: NA; DNA: TGTGCCAGCAGCGTAGGCGGGAGATCAGGGACCGGGGAGCTGTTTTTT; CDR3: CASSVGGRSGTGELFF
D: NA; length: 17; J: TRBJ2-1; V: TRBV13; size: NA; DNA: TGTGCCAGCAGCTTGGGTAGGCGGCCAACCTCCTACAATGAGCAGTTCTTC; CDR3: CASSLGRRPTSYNEQFF
D: NA; length: 15; J: TRBJ1-2; V: TRBV6-1; size: NA; DNA: TGTGCCAGCAGCCCGAGGAGTGTTTCCAACTATGGCTACACCTTC; CDR3: CASSPRSVSNYGYTF
D: NA; length: 11; J: TRBJ2-3; V: TRBV7-9; size: NA; DNA: TGTGCCAGCAGCTTAGAAGCTACGCAGTATTTT; CDR3: CASSLEATQYF
D: NA; length: 16; J: TRBJ2-1; V: TRBV7-2; size: NA; DNA: TGTGCCAGCAGCTCATCTAGGGGGTCCCTATACAATGAGCAGTTCTTC; CDR3: CASSSSRGSLYNEQFF
D: TRBD2; length: 17; J: TRBJ2-2; V: TRBV27; size: NA; DNA: TGTGCCAGCAGTTTATTTGGACTAGCGGGAGATGCCGGGGAGCTGTTTTTT; CDR3: CASSLFGLAGDAGELFF
D: NA; length: 15; J: TRBJ2-1; V: TRBV7-9; size: NA; DNA: TGTGCCAGCAGCTTAAGGCAGGGGTCTTACAATGAGCAGTTCTTC; CDR3: CASSLRQGSYNEQFF
D: NA; length: 11; J: TRBJ2-3; V: TRBV27; size: NA; DNA: TGTGCCAGCAGTTCGGCAGATACGCAGTATTTT; CDR3: CASSSADTQYF
D: TRBD1; length: 16; J: TRBJ1-2; V: TRBV6-4; size: NA; DNA: TGTGCCAGCAGTGACACAGAGACAGGGACTAACTATGGCTACACCTTC; CDR3: CASSDTETGTNYGYTF
D: TRBD2; length: 18; J: TRBJ2-3; V: TRBV10-3; size: NA; DNA: TGTGCCATCAGTGAAAAAGGACTAGCGGGAGGGAACACAGATACGCAGTATTTT; CDR3: CAISEKGLAGGNTDTQYF
D: TRBD2; length: 15; J: TRBJ2-1; V: TRBV2; size: NA; DNA: TGTGCCAGCAGTGAACTAGCGGGAGCGAACAATGAGCAGTTCTTC; CDR3: CASSELAGANNEQFF
D: NA; length: 13; J: TRBJ1-5; V: TRBV28; size: NA; DNA: TGTGCCAGCGAGGATTATAGCAATCAGCCCCAGCATTTT; CDR3: CASEDYSNQPQHF
D: TRBD2; length: 18; J: TRBJ2-4; V: TRBV13; size: NA; DNA: TGTGCCAGCAGCTTAGTGTCTAGCGGGAGGAGAGCCAAAAACATTCAGTACTTC; CDR3: CASSLVSSGRRAKNIQYF
D: NA; length: 15; J: TRBJ2-2; V: TRBV27; size: NA; DNA: TGTGCCAGCAGTTTACCGGGGGGCAGCACCGGGGAGCTGTTTTTT; CDR3: CASSLPGGSTGELFF
D: NA; length: 14; J: TRBJ2-5; V: TRBV11-2; size: NA; DNA: TGTGCCAGCAGAAACCTACAGGGTAAAGAGACCCAGTACTTC; CDR3: CASRNLQGKETQYF
D: NA; length: 14; J: TRBJ2-2; V: TRBV13; size: NA; DNA: TGTGCCAGCGGGATAGTCGGACTCACCGGGGAGCTGTTTTTT; CDR3: CASGIVGLTGELFF
D: TRBD1; length: 16; J: TRBJ1-2; V: TRBV7-9; size: NA; DNA: TGTGCCAGCAGCCCCGGACGGCAGGGGGCTAACTATGGCTACACCTTC; CDR3: CASSPGRQGANYGYTF
D: TRBD2; length: 16; J: TRBJ2-3; V: TRBV4-3; size: NA; DNA: TGCGCCAGCAGCCCGAGTCTAGCGGGAGTGGCAGATACGCAGTATTTT; CDR3: CASSPSLAGVADTQYF
D: NA; length: 15; J: TRBJ1-3; V: TRBV5-5; size: NA; DNA: TGTGCCAGCAGCGGTGGCGGAGGCTCTGGAAACACCATATATTTT; CDR3: CASSGGGGSGNTIYF
D: TRBD1; length: 15; J: TRBJ2-3; V: TRBV7-2; size: NA; DNA: TGTGCCAGCAGCCCTATGACAGGGGGCCGAGGTACGCAGTATTTT; CDR3: CASSPMTGGRGTQYF
D: TRBD1; length: 13; J: TRBJ2-5; V: TRBV11-3; size: NA; DNA: TGTGCCAGCAGCCCAGACAGGGTAGAGACCCAGTACTTC; CDR3: CASSPDRVETQYF
D: TRBD2; length: 14; J: TRBJ2-7; V: TRBV6-5; size: NA; DNA: TGTGCCAGCAGAAACCCCGGACTAGCCGCCGAGCAGTACTTC; CDR3: CASRNPGLAAEQYF
D: TRBD1; length: 15; J: TRBJ1-3; V: TRBV9; size: few; DNA: TGTGCCAGCAGCGCCCCACGGACAGGGGGAAACACCATATATTTT; CDR3: CASSAPRTGGNTIYF
D: NA; length: 17; J: TRBJ2-7; V: TRBV27; size: NA; DNA: TGTGCCAGCAGTTTGGGCAAGTTGCGGGGATACGGGTACGAGCAGTACTTC; CDR3: CASSLGKLRGYGYEQYF
D: NA; length: 15; J: TRBJ2-2; V: TRBV6-1; size: NA; DNA: TGTGCCAGCAGTGAACAACAGGGAAGCACCGGGGAGCTGTTTTTT; CDR3: CASSEQQGSTGELFF
D: NA; length: 12; J: TRBJ2-7; V: TRBV27; size: NA; DNA: TGTGCCAGCAGTTTACCCAGCGGGCGGAGGTACTTC; CDR3: CASSLPSGRRYF
D: NA; length: 13; J: TRBJ1-5; V: TRBV18; size: NA; DNA: TGTGCCAGCTCAGGGGGGGCCAGTCAGCCCCAGCATTTT; CDR3: CASSGGASQPQHF
D: TRBD2; length: 12; J: TRBJ2-1; V: TRBV6-1; size: NA; DNA: TGTGCCAGCAGTCTCCTAGCGGGGGAGCAGTTCTTC; CDR3: CASSLLAGEQFF
D: NA; length: 14; J: TRBJ2-7; V: TRBV4-3; size: NA; DNA: TGCGCCAGCAGCCAAGAGGCAAACTCCTACGAGCAGTACTTC; CDR3: CASSQEANSYEQYF
D: NA; length: 12; J: TRBJ2-1; V: TRBV6-1; size: NA; DNA: TGTGCCAGCAGTGAGGGCTGGGATGAGCAGTTCTTC; CDR3: CASSEGWDEQFF
D: NA; length: 14; J: TRBJ1-6; V: TRBV21-1; size: NA; DNA: TGTGCCAGCACCGACAGTACCTATAATTCACCCCTCCACTTT; CDR3: CASTDSTYNSPLHF
D: NA; length: 15; J: TRBJ2-4; V: TRBV6-1; size: once; DNA: TGTGCCAGCAGTGACCCCCGGGGAGCCAAAAACATTCAGTACTTC; CDR3: CASSDPRGAKNIQYF
D: TRBD2; length: 16; J: TRBJ2-7; V: TRBV28; size: NA; DNA: TGTGCCAGCAGTTTAACAGTCGGACTAGCGGGCTACGAGCAGTACTTC; CDR3: CASSLTVGLAGYEQYF
D: TRBD2; length: 16; J: TRBJ2-1; V: TRBV11-2; size: NA; DNA: TGTGCCAGCAGCTTTCGGGGTAGCGGGACTTACAATGAGCAGTTCTTC; CDR3: CASSFRGSGTYNEQFF
D: TRBD1; length: 13; J: TRBJ1-4; V: TRBV7-8; size: NA; DNA: TGTGCCAGCAGGGGGACAGGTCGGGAAAAACTGTTTTTT; CDR3: CASRGTGREKLFF
D: NA; length: 14; J: TRBJ2-7; V: TRBV27; size: NA; DNA: TGTGCCAGCAGCCTCCAAGCCCTCTCCTACGAGCAGTACTTC; CDR3: CASSLQALSYEQYF
D: NA; length: 11; J: TRBJ2-3; V: TRBV11-3; size: NA; DNA: TGTGCCAGCAGCTCTACAGATACGCAGTATTTT; CDR3: CASSSTDTQYF
D: TRBD1; length: 15; J: TRBJ2-5; V: TRBV30; size: NA; DNA: TGTGCCTGGAGTCGACAGGGGAGAGGGCAAGAGACCCAGTACTTC; CDR3: CAWSRQGRGQETQYF
D: TRBD2; length: 15; J: TRBJ2-1; V: TRBV9; size: NA; DNA: TGTGCCAGCAGCGTGGGAGTACTAGCGAACAATGAGCAGTTCTTC; CDR3: CASSVGVLANNEQFF
D: TRBD1; length: 16; J: TRBJ1-5; V: TRBV11-2; size: NA; DNA: TGTGCCAGCAGCTTAGAGGCAGGGGGTAGCAATCAGCCCCAGCATTTT; CDR3: CASSLEAGGSNQPQHF
D: TRBD2; length: 14; J: TRBJ2-5; V: TRBV2; size: NA; DNA: TGTGCCAGCAGTGGGGGGACTAGGGGCGAGACCCAGTACTTC; CDR3: CASSGGTRGETQYF
D: NA; length: 17; J: TRBJ2-1; V: TRBV18; size: NA; DNA: TGTGCCAGCTCACCTCGTCGGTTAGCGGCGAACTACAATGAGCAGTTCTTC; CDR3: CASSPRRLAANYNEQFF
D: NA; length: 12; J: TRBJ2-3; V: TRBV4-1; size: NA; DNA: TGCGCCAGCAGCCAGGGCCGGGATACGCAGTATTTT; CDR3: CASSQGRDTQYF
D: NA; length: 13; J: TRBJ2-7; V: TRBV5-1; size: once; DNA: TGCGCCAGCCGTCCGACAGGAGCCTACGAGCAGTACTTC; CDR3: CASRPTGAYEQYF
D: NA; length: 12; J: TRBJ1-5; V: TRBV5-4; size: NA; DNA: TGTGCCAGCAGCTTGGACAGTCAGCCCCAGCATTTT; CDR3: CASSLDSQPQHF
D: NA; length: 11; J: TRBJ2-1; V: TRBV29-1; size: NA; DNA: TGCAGCGTGGGGAGGAGAAATGAGCAGTTCTTC; CDR3: CSVGRRNEQFF
D: TRBD2; length: 17; J: TRBJ2-2; V: TRBV18; size: NA; DNA: TGTGCCAGCTCACCACCGGCTAGCGGGCTATACACCGGGGAGCTGTTTTTT; CDR3: CASSPPASGLYTGELFF
D: TRBD1; length: 16; J: TRBJ2-7; V: TRBV6-1; size: NA; DNA: TGTGCCAGCAGTGAACTCGGGACAGGGAAAACCTACGAGCAGTACTTC; CDR3: CASSELGTGKTYEQYF
D: TRBD2; length: 17; J: TRBJ2-3; V: TRBV28; size: NA; DNA: TGTGCCAGCAGTATTGGGACTAGCGGGAGAAGCACAGATACGCAGTATTTT; CDR3: CASSIGTSGRSTDTQYF
D: TRBD1; length: 15; J: TRBJ1-3; V: TRBV5-1; size: NA; DNA: TGCGCCAGCAGCTTGGCCGGGACAGCTGGAAACACCATATATTTT; CDR3: CASSLAGTAGNTIYF
D: TRBD2; length: 15; J: TRBJ2-3; V: TRBV28; size: NA; DNA: TGTGCCAGCAGTTTAGGCGGGAGCAGGACAGATACGCAGTATTTT; CDR3: CASSLGGSRTDTQYF
D: TRBD1; length: 15; J: TRBJ2-3; V: TRBV19; size: few; DNA: TGTGCCAGTAGTGGTTGGACAGGGGGCACAGATACGCAGTATTTT; CDR3: CASSGWTGGTDTQYF
D: TRBD1; length: 13; J: TRBJ2-7; V: TRBV28; size: NA; DNA: TGTGCCAGCAGTTTGGTTCCTGGGGACAGGAGAGGCTTC; CDR3: CASSLVPGDRRGF